What follows are 22 T cell receptor beta chains derived from one specimen sequenced in a study of blood T cells in healthy people across ages. The second PCR ran roughly 6 to 11 cycles with a sample-barcoded 5' primer and J-beta primers. TCRdb re-analysed the 5' RACE reads in MiXCR, keeping a single row per CDR3 protein. Of nearly 1 million distinct CDR3 sequences in the sample, roughly 47% were seen once. Sequencing was done on a sample of blood. Every receptor here comes from a woman aged 55-69 years in good health.

The rearrangement uses TRBV5-1 and TRBJ2-1; TRBD1 matches 9 bases. Germline V gives CDR1 SGHRS, CDR2 YFSETQ. The V segment lost 5 bases and the J segment 0 bases; nucleotides outside the gene matches: 6. The CDR3 totals 16 residues. The CDR3 protein is CASSTGQGLSYNEQFF. The CDR3 nucleotides are TGCGCCAGCAGTACAGGACAGGGGCTCTCCTACAATGAGCAGTTCTTC.

The chain couples TRBV20-1 to TRBJ2-7, with 8 bases identical to TRBD2. The DNA end favors TRBJ2-5, so the J call may be wrong. There are 16 residues in the CDR3. Germline values: CDR1 DFQATT, CDR2 SNEGSKA (reference sequence). The CDR3 sequence is CSASGYGRAYGKTQYF. The CDR3 region has the DNA TGCAGTGCTAGTGGTTACGGGAGGGCCTACGGGAAGACCCAGTACTTC.

The V and J genes are TRBV7-2 and TRBJ1-4; D remains unclear. Germline-derived CDR1 and CDR2 are SGHTA and FQGNSA. This CDR3 region has 14 residues. V gave up 5 bases and J gave up 7 bases, with 14 bases separating them. For the CDR3, the DNA is TGTGCCAGCAGCCTCAAGTCGGGAGTTGAAAAACTGTTTTTT. Amino acids: CASSLKSGVEKLFF.

The chain recombines TRBV18 with TRBJ1-2; TRBD1 agrees at 12 bases. Germline V lookup: CDR1 KGHSH, CDR2 LQKENI. The CDR3 consists of 15 residues. The V and J ends lost 3 bases and 7 bases, in that order; junction bases with no gene match: 6. CDR3 sequence (DNA): TGTGCCAGCTCACCGACGGGACAGGGGGCGAGTGGCTACACCTTC. Protein sequence: CASSPTGQGASGYTF. Using reference TRBV18 and TRBJ1-2 for the parts outside the CDR3, the full variable domain is NAGVMQNPRHLVRRRGQEARLRCSPMKGHSHVYWYRQLPEEGLKFMVYLQKENIIDESGMPKERFSAEFPKEGPSILRIQQVVRGDSAAYFCASSPTGQGASGYTFGSGTRLTVV.

The rearrangement joins TRBV20-1 to TRBJ2-7; D unresolved. Between the trimmed V and J ends, which lost 6 bases and 6 bases, there was a span of 21 bases. There are 14 residues in the CDR3. CDR1 is DFQATT and CDR2 is SNEGSKA in the germline V gene (reference sequence). The chain's CDR3 is CSAAAYQQWAEQYF. CDR3 DNA: TGCAGTGCCGCAGCATACCAGCAATGGGCCGAGCAGTACTTC.

Comment on this clonotype: This may be a read error, as it is one base from a much larger clone. The chain uses TRBV7-2 and TRBJ2-6; D uncertain. V was cut by 5 bases and J by 6 bases, with 8 bases left in between. CDR3 length equals 13 residues. Per germline, CDR1 SGHTA and CDR2 FQGNSA. The CDR3 DNA is TGTGCCAGCAGCCCGACGATGGCCAACGTCCTGACTTTC. This encodes CASSPTMANVLTF.

For this clonotype: Possible read error: a much larger clone is one base away. V and J are TRBV29-1 and TRBJ1-2; D perhaps matches TRBD1 (5 bases). Trimming took off 6 bases at V and 7 bases at J, with 24 bases between the two ends. The CDR3 loop spans 15 amino acids. Germline V lookup: CDR1 SQVTM, CDR2 ANQGSEA. CDR3 protein: CSVDTQVLFGAGYTF. Written as DNA, the CDR3 is TGCAGCGTCGACACACAGGTCCTTTTCGGGGCTGGCTACACCTTC. Drawing the rest from reference TRBV29-1 and TRBJ1-2, the complete variable domain is SAVISQKPSRDICQRGTSLTIQCQVDSQVTMMFWYRQQPGQSLTLIATANQGSEATYESGFVIDKFPISRPNLTFSTLTVSNMSPEDSSIYLCSVDTQVLFGAGYTFGSGTRLTVV.

This chain links TRBV3-1 with TRBJ1-2; D gene uncertain. Germline lookup yields CDR1 LGHDT and CDR2 YNNKEL (reference sequence). The CDR3 loop spans 13 amino acids. V lost 4 bases, J lost 7 bases, and 13 bases lay in between. The CDR3 DNA reads as TGTGCCAGCAGCCTACCGTCGGGATTTGGCTACACCTTC. Translating gives CASSLPSGFGYTF. The whole variable domain, remainder taken from reference TRBV3-1 and TRBJ1-2, is DTAVSQTPKYLVTQMGNDKSIKCEQNLGHDTMYWYKQDSKKFLKIMFSYNNKELIINETVPNRFSPKSPDKAHLNLHINSLELGDSAVYFCASSLPSGFGYTFGSGTRLTVV.

This clonotype has just a few counts. V is TRBV4-3 and J is TRBJ2-4, with a tentative D call TRBD2 (7 bases). The tail of the sequence fits TRBJ2-7 better, so the J call may be wrong. CDR1 is LGHNA and CDR2 is YSLEER in the germline V gene. The CDR3 consists of 14 residues. The CDR3 nucleotides read TGCGCCAGCAGCCCAGGGGCGGGAGCCAGCGAGCAGTACTTC. Amino acid sequence: CASSPGAGASEQYF.

The chain links TRBV5-6 to TRBJ2-3, with a possible D match to TRBD1 (7 bases). With 5 bases removed from V and 6 bases from J, the gap between germline ends came to 25 bases. This CDR3 is 17 amino acids long. Germline CDR1 SGHDT, CDR2 YYEEEE. DNA of the CDR3: TGTGCCAGCAGTCTTATTACCGGGACAGCGGCGGGGGATACGCAGTATTTT. It specifies CASSLITGTAAGDTQYF. Together with reference TRBV5-6 and TRBJ2-3, the CDR3 gives the full variable domain: DAGVTQSPTHLIKTRGQQVTLRCSPKSGHDTVSWYQQALGQGPQFIFQYYEEEERQRGNFPDRFSGHQFPNYSSELNVNALLLGDSALYLCASSLITGTAAGDTQYFGPGTRLTVL.

This chain connects TRBV7-9 to TRBJ1-1; possibly TRBD1 for D (6 bases). The germline V and J ends were trimmed by 6 bases and 1 base, with 18 bases remaining between them. This CDR3 has 16 residues. Germline CDR1 SEHNR, CDR2 FQNEAQ (reference sequence). CDR3 bases: TGTGCCAGCAGTCCACACCGGACAGCATCGAACACTGAAGCTTTCTTT. This gives the protein CASSPHRTASNTEAFF. Variable domain in full (rest from reference TRBV7-9 and TRBJ1-1): DTGVSQNPRHKITKRGQNVTFRCDPISEHNRLYWYRQTLGQGPEFLTYFQNEAQLEKSRLLSDRFSAERPKGSFSTLEIQRTEQGDSAMYLCASSPHRTASNTEAFFGQGTRLTVV.

The chain combines TRBV4-1 with TRBJ2-4, with 7 bases fitting TRBD2. This CDR3 spans 17 amino acids. Trimming removed 1 base from V and 0 bases from J; junction bases left unmatched: 6. From germline, CDR1 is MGHRA and CDR2 YSYEKL. CDR3 loop: CASSQAASGTAKNIQYF. CDR3 DNA sequence: TGCGCCAGCAGCCAAGCTGCTAGCGGAACAGCCAAAAACATTCAGTACTTC.

This chain joins TRBV27 and TRBJ2-1; 9 bases agree with TRBD2. Germline lookup yields CDR1 MNHEY and CDR2 SMNVEV (reference sequence). The CDR3 totals 13 residues. V lost 2 bases to trimming and J lost 11 bases; unmatched junction nucleotides: 4. The CDR3 region is CASSLGGRAKQFF. DNA for the CDR3: TGTGCCAGCAGTTTAGGCGGGAGGGCCAAGCAGTTCTTC.

In this sample, this clonotype turned up a few times. This CDR3 reads CSGLDRGDTEAFF. CDR3 coding DNA: TGCAGCGGATTGGACAGGGGGGACACTGAAGCTTTCTTT. V is TRBV29-1 and J is TRBJ1-1; 10 nucleotides align to TRBD1. This CDR3 has 13 residues. Germline assignment: CDR1 SQVTM and CDR2 ANQGSEA. The trim removed 7 bases at V and 3 bases at J, leaving 5 bases unmatched.

This clonotype came up a few times. The CDR3 spells CASSFGQAHYGYTF. In nucleotides, the CDR3 is TGTGCCAGCAGCTTCGGGCAGGCGCACTATGGCTACACCTTC. V and J are TRBV5-6 and TRBJ1-2, with unresolved D. The CDR3 covers 14 residues. The ends were cut back, 2 bases at V and 3 bases at J, with 11 bases in the middle. Germline lookup yields CDR1 SGHDT and CDR2 YYEEEE.

The rearrangement links TRBV5-1 to TRBJ2-3; D perhaps matches TRBD2 (6 bases). V was clipped by 2 bases and J by 2 bases, with 18 bases between them. Germline CDR1 SGHRS, CDR2 YFSETQ. The CDR3 runs 17 residues. CDR3 nucleotide sequence: TGCGCCAGCAGCTTCTTTGTGCCGGGAGTGCCCACAGATACGCAGTATTTT. Its protein product is CASSFFVPGVPTDTQYF.

As concerns this clonotype: The junction differs from germline at one of its ends, possibly a read error. The V and J genes are TRBV12-3 or TRBV12-4 and TRBJ2-5; 8 bases fit TRBD1. This CDR3 is 17 amino acids long. The CDR3 sequence: CGSSFSASGGLLNEQYF. In DNA, the CDR3 is TGTGGCAGCAGTTTCTCGGCCTCAGGGGGCCTCTTAAATGAGCAGTACTTC.

This clonotype was counted many times. The chain carries TRBV14 and TRBJ2-5; no clear D gene. V was shortened by 2 bases and J by 5 bases, with 6 bases between the two germline ends. The CDR3 covers 12 residues. Germline loops: CDR1 SGHDN, CDR2 FVKESK. The CDR3 region has the DNA TGTGCCAGCAGCCAAAGGCGGGAGACCCAGTACTTC. Translating gives CASSQRRETQYF.

The table lists this clonotype with a few counts. J is TRBJ2-3 and V is TRBV4-2; 14 bases align to TRBD2. The CDR3 contains 19 residues. Germline V gives CDR1 LGHNA, CDR2 YNFKEQ. V lost 7 bases to trimming and J lost 1 base; unmatched junction nucleotides: 13. The CDR3 reads CASTLTGTSGSWGTDTQYF. DNA for the CDR3: TGTGCCAGCACCCTGACGGGGACTAGCGGGAGTTGGGGCACAGATACGCAGTATTTT.

This chain connects TRBV6-5 to TRBJ2-7, with 7 bases aligning to TRBD1. TRBJ2-4 explains the end of the DNA better; the J call may be wrong. In germline, CDR1 is MNHEY, CDR2 SVGAGI. This CDR3 is built from 14 residues. CDR3 DNA sequence: TGTGCCAGCAGGAGACAGGGACCCAAAAACATTCAGTACTTC. Residues: CASRRQGPKNIQYF.

The chain couples TRBV6-2 or TRBV6-3 to TRBJ2-3; no clear D. The germline gives CDR1 MNHEY, CDR2 SVGEGT. The V end was cut by 7 bases, the J end by 0 bases, with 11 bases between. The CDR3 spans 14 residues. The CDR3 DNA reads TGTGCCAGCACCAACGGACGGAGCACAGATACGCAGTATTTT. Amino acid sequence: CASTNGRSTDTQYF.

V usage is TRBV11-2 and J usage is TRBJ2-5; D possibly corresponds to TRBD2 (6 bases). The CDR3 sequence is 16 residues long. V lost 2 bases and J lost 11, with 24 bases in between. The germline V gene encodes CDR1 SGHAT and CDR2 FQNNGV. Written as DNA, the CDR3 is TGTGCCAGCAGCTTATTTACGGGACCCGCGGGGAATGAGCAGTACTTC. Protein: CASSLFTGPAGNEQYF.